These 26 T cell receptor beta chains originate from one sample sequenced in a study of shared clonotypes between healthy human individuals (dated by TCRdb to about 2020). For the CD8 naive samples, CD45RO-negative cells were positively selected for CCR7, yielding a CD45RA+CCR7+ population from which TemRA cells were excluded. The library was produced with the immunoSEQ multiplex PCR assay. The clones in this table, taken by TCRdb from immuneACCESS, are in-frame only. Not every clone is retained; where verified, under half of the shortfall comes from an unresolved V gene, and the cause of the rest is unknown. The sample includes more than 600,000 clones, with about 91% observed a single time. Clones ranked in the top ten supply more than 20% of the sample. Input material: naive CD8+ T cells sorted from blood. What the cell subset or site label conveys for this sample: CD45RA+CCR7+. These receptors were obtained from a man under 40 in good health.

The chain joins TRBV27 to TRBJ2-3; D possibly corresponds to TRBD1 (5 bases). Trimming pared 1 base from V and 4 bases from J, leaving 15 bases between. This CDR3 has 16 amino acids. In germline, CDR1 is MNHEY, CDR2 SMNVEV (reference sequence). This CDR3 reads CASSLYGDRGADTQYF. CDR3 nucleotide sequence: TGTGCCAGCAGTTTATACGGAGATAGGGGCGCAGATACGCAGTATTTT.

The chain recombines TRBV5-1 with TRBJ2-2, with D unresolved. Trimming pared 1 base from V and 0 bases from J, leaving 10 bases between. The length of the CDR3 is 16 residues. Germline CDR1 and CDR2: SGHRS and YFSETQ. CDR3 sequence reads: CASSLFPLANTGELFF. The CDR3 DNA follows: TGCGCCAGCAGCTTGTTTCCCCTCGCGAACACCGGGGAGCTGTTTTTT.

The sample holds one count of this clone. The CDR3 sequence: CATSPGRGYQPQHF. The DNA for the CDR3 is TGTGCCACCAGCCCAGGTAGAGGGTACCAGCCCCAGCATTTT. This chain joins TRBV15 and TRBJ1-5; D is undetermined. With 5 bases removed from V and 7 bases from J, the gap between germline ends came to 15 bases. Germline V gene sequence: CDR1 LNHNV, CDR2 YYDKDF (reference sequence). This CDR3 region has 14 residues.

This sequence joins TRBV19 and TRBJ2-3, with 8 bases lining up with TRBD1. Trimming cost V 9 bases and J 3 bases; bases outside gene matches: 5. Germline CDR1 is LNHDA and CDR2 is SQIVND (reference sequence). The CDR3 runs to 13 residues. DNA of the CDR3: TGTGCCAGCGCAGGGGGCTGGACAGATACGCAGTATTTT. This gives the protein CASAGGWTDTQYF. The variable domain in full, with the rest retrieved from reference TRBV19 and TRBJ2-3, is DGGITQSPKYLFRKEGQNVTLSCEQNLNHDAMYWYRQDPGQGLRLIYYSQIVNDFQKGDIAEGYSVSREKKESFPLTVTSAQKNPTAFYLCASAGGWTDTQYFGPGTRLTVL.

CDR3: CASSGWDKQNEKLFF. The CDR3 DNA follows: TGTGCCAGCAGCGGTTGGGACAAACAAAATGAAAAACTGTTTTTT. This rearrangement joins TRBV7-9 to TRBJ1-4; D might be TRBD1 (6 bases). V shed 5 bases and J shed 5 bases, with 15 bases lying between them. This CDR3 has 15 residues. Germline V gives CDR1 SEHNR, CDR2 FQNEAQ (reference sequence).

The gene calls are TRBV9 and TRBJ1-4; no definite D call. The V gene's germline CDR1 is SGDLS and CDR2 YYNGEE. The CDR3 consists of 15 residues. Trimming removed 3 bases at V and 0 bases at J, with 9 bases between. The CDR3 DNA is TGTGCCAGCAGCGGTAGAACAGCAACTAATGAAAAACTGTTTTTT. Translating it yields CASSGRTATNEKLFF.

The chain employs TRBV7-2 and TRBJ2-7; D unresolved. The CDR3 extends over 15 amino acids. CDR1 is SGHTA and CDR2 is FQGNSA in the germline V gene. V lost 3 bases and J lost 1, with 13 bases in between. CDR3 sequence: CASSFYLGGSYEQYF. The CDR3 DNA reads TGTGCCAGCAGCTTTTATTTAGGCGGATCCTACGAGCAGTACTTC.

This clone was observed once. V is TRBV7-6 and J is TRBJ2-5, with D unresolved. CDR1 and CDR2 (germline): SGHVS, FNYEAQ. This CDR3 region has 14 residues. V lost 5 bases and J lost 5, with 15 bases in between. CDR3 residues: CASSLRELAETQYF. The DNA of the CDR3 is TGTGCCAGCAGCCTAAGGGAATTGGCTGAGACCCAGTACTTC.

The table lists this clone with a count of one. The genes are TRBV6-4 and TRBJ1-1; D perhaps matches TRBD1 (5 bases). This CDR3 region has 15 residues. Trimming took 6 bases from V and 1 from J, leaving 15 bases between them. Germline CDR1 is MRHNA and CDR2 is SNTAGT. CDR3 nucleotide sequence: TGTGCCAGCAGGGACACCGACACCCAGAACACTGAAGCTTTCTTT. Protein: CASRDTDTQNTEAFF.

The genes are TRBV14 and TRBJ1-5, with a possible D match to TRBD1 (6 bases). The germline CDR1 and CDR2 sequences are SGHDN and FVKESK. This CDR3 is 15 amino acids long. The V end lost 2 bases, the J end lost 5 bases, and 13 bases lay between the germline ends. This CDR3 reads CASSQTGHGDQPQHF. The CDR3 coding sequence is TGTGCCAGCAGCCAAACGGGACACGGGGATCAGCCCCAGCATTTT.

The CDR3 protein is CASSLGRNQPQHF. The CDR3 DNA reads TGTGCCAGCAGCTTAGGACGGAATCAGCCCCAGCATTTT. The J gene is TRBJ1-5, the V gene TRBV7-6; D gene uncertain. The V and J ends lost 1 base and 4 bases respectively, with 5 bases between them. The CDR3 extends over 13 amino acids. Germline CDR1 and CDR2: SGHVS and FNYEAQ.

J is TRBJ2-1 and V is TRBV9; D call uncertain. CDR1 SGDLS and CDR2 YYNGEE come from the germline V gene. The ends were cut back, 6 bases at V and 8 bases at J, with 15 bases in the middle. This CDR3 has 13 amino acids. CDR3 bases: TGTGCCAGCAACCTAGTATCGGGCGATGAGCAGTTCTTC. It yields the protein CASNLVSGDEQFF.

The gene calls are TRBV30 and TRBJ2-2; TRBD2 is a possible D gene (5 bases). V was cut by 4 bases and J by 4 bases, with 10 bases left in between. This CDR3 is built from 13 residues. Looked up from germline, CDR1 is GTSNPN and CDR2 is SVGIG (reference sequence). The CDR3 protein is CAWTPGLTGELFF. The DNA of the CDR3 is TGTGCCTGGACCCCTGGACTCACCGGGGAGCTGTTTTTT.

The chain is built from TRBV4-2 and TRBJ1-6, with D tentatively TRBD1 (6 bases). With 0 bases removed from V and 9 bases from J, the gap between germline ends came to 12 bases. The CDR3 totals 15 residues. Germline-derived CDR1 and CDR2 are LGHNA and YNFKEQ. The CDR3 bases are TGTGCCAGCAGCCAAGATTTCGAGGGGGGTTCACCCCTCCACTTT. Residues: CASSQDFEGGSPLHF.

The genes are TRBV6-5 and TRBJ2-1; D possibly corresponds to TRBD2 (6 bases). The CDR3 covers 14 residues. Trimming pared 6 bases from V and 3 bases from J, leaving 12 bases between. In germline, CDR1 is MNHEY, CDR2 SVGAGI. CDR3 coding DNA: TGTGCCAGCAGCCAGGAGGGGAACTACAATGAGCAGTTCTTC. Amino acids: CASSQEGNYNEQFF.

The gene calls are TRBV12-1 and TRBJ2-7; the table names TRBD1, a call not compared with the DNA. TRBV12-1 is a pseudogene segment. The CDR3 covers 16 residues. The CDR3 region is CASSFGTDRGNYEQYF. In DNA, the CDR3 is TGTGCCAGCAGCTTTGGTACAGACAGGGGCAACTACGAGCAGTACTTC.

The chain uses TRBV28 and TRBJ2-3; no reliable D call. CDR3 length: 17 amino acids. The germline V gene encodes CDR1 MDHEN and CDR2 SYDVKM. Trimming took 4 bases from V and 2 from J, leaving 19 bases between them. The CDR3 reads CASSSQLLSVNTDTQYF. The CDR3 DNA reads TGTGCCAGCAGTTCCCAATTACTCTCGGTAAACACAGATACGCAGTATTTT.

V usage is TRBV28 and J usage is TRBJ2-7; 11 nucleotides align to TRBD2. CDR3 length: 18 amino acids. Germline lookup yields CDR1 MDHEN and CDR2 SYDVKM. With 1 base clipped from V and 5 bases from J, the junction kept 13 bases outside the gene matches. The CDR3 sequence: CASSLSFPRLAGLNEQYF. CDR3 nucleotide sequence: TGTGCCAGCAGTTTATCCTTCCCCCGACTAGCGGGATTAAACGAGCAGTACTTC. Combining the CDR3 with reference TRBV28 and TRBJ2-7 gives the whole variable domain DVKVTQSSRYLVKRTGEKVFLECVQDMDHENMFWYRQDPGLGLRLIYFSYDVKMKEKGDIPEGYSVSREKKERFSLILESASTNQTSMYLCASSLSFPRLAGLNEQYFGPGTRLTVT.

This clone is a singleton in its sample. Written as DNA, the CDR3 is TGTGCCAGCACGACAGGGGAACTGACAGATACGCAGTATTTT. Encoded protein: CASTTGELTDTQYF. This chain uses TRBV6-1 with TRBJ2-3, with 8 bases lining up with TRBD1. The ends lost 7 bases at V and 3 bases at J; junction bases unmatched: 6. The CDR3 has 14 amino acids. Germline V gene sequence: CDR1 MNHNS, CDR2 SASEGT.

This chain uses TRBV27 with TRBJ2-7; 11 bases agree with TRBD2. From germline, CDR1 is MNHEY and CDR2 SMNVEV (reference sequence). CDR3 length: 15 amino acids. Trimming cost V 5 bases and J 3 bases; bases outside gene matches: 6. The CDR3 nucleotides read TGTGCCAGCAGTCCTGTTAGCGGGAGGGGCTACGAGCAGTACTTC. Protein product: CASSPVSGRGYEQYF.

The V and J genes are TRBV28 and TRBJ2-1; TRBD2 might be the D (5 bases). This CDR3 spans 17 amino acids. Germline-derived CDR1 and CDR2 are MDHEN and SYDVKM. Between the trimmed V and J ends, which lost 2 bases and 2 bases, there was a span of 16 bases. The CDR3 nucleotides read TGTGCCAGCAGTTTACTGGAGGAGCTTCCCCCCTACAATGAGCAGTTCTTC. The encoded protein is CASSLLEELPPYNEQFF.

The V and J genes are TRBV7-2 and TRBJ2-2; D is unresolved. Looked up from germline, CDR1 is SGHTA and CDR2 is FQGNSA. The CDR3 is 17 amino acids. V was pared by 0 bases and J by 2 bases, with 13 bases between. CDR3 amino acids: CASSLARYRTNTGELFF. CDR3 DNA: TGTGCCAGCAGCTTAGCGCGTTACCGTACCAACACCGGGGAGCTGTTTTTT.

CDR3 amino acids: CASSKTGAGEQYF. The CDR3 region has the DNA TGCGCCAGCAGCAAGACGGGGGCGGGAGAGCAGTACTTC. The genes are TRBV4-1 and TRBJ2-7; D possibly matches TRBD1 or TRBD2 (6 bases each). V lost 5 bases and J lost 7, with 15 bases in between. The CDR3 has 13 residues. Germline V CDR1 and CDR2: MGHRA, YSYEKL.

The J gene is TRBJ2-1, the V gene TRBV29-1, with TRBD2 identical over 11 bases. Germline CDR1 reads SQVTM; CDR2 reads ANQGSEA. Germline trimming cut 4 bases from V and 6 bases from J; bases unmatched to any gene: 11. The CDR3 length is 16 residues. CDR3 sequence reads: CSVGPTLAGVANEQFF. The CDR3 DNA follows: TGCAGCGTTGGGCCCACACTAGCGGGAGTGGCCAATGAGCAGTTCTTC.

Note on this clone: Other nucleotide sequences from this sample produce the same CDR3. CDR3 in amino acids: CASSGQGSQPQHF. The CDR3 DNA follows: TGTGCCAGCTCGGGGCAAGGAAGTCAGCCCCAGCATTTT. The chain is built from TRBV6-5 and TRBJ1-5, with D perhaps TRBD1 (5 bases). V was pared by 8 bases and J by 6 bases, with 14 bases between. This CDR3 contains 13 residues. The germline CDR1 and CDR2 sequences are MNHEY and SVGAGI.

The chain links TRBV18 to TRBJ2-7; D is undetermined. Germline V gene data show CDR1 as KGHSH and CDR2 as LQKENI. Trimming cost V 5 bases and J 2 bases, with 7 bases left between them. The length of the CDR3 is 12 residues. The CDR3 is CASSKGPYEQYF. DNA for the CDR3: TGTGCCAGCTCAAAAGGGCCCTACGAGCAGTACTTC.